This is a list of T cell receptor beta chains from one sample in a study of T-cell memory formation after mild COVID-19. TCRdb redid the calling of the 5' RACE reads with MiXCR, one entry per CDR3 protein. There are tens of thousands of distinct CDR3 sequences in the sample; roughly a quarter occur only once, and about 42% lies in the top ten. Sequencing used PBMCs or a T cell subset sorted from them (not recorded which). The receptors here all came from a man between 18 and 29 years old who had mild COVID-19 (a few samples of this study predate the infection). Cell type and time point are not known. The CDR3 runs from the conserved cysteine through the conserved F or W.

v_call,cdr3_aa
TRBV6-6,CASSSHRDLRRDYGYTF
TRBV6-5,CASSGDRGEQFF
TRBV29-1,CSAPEGETQYF
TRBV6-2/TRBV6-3,CASSYSTADTQYF
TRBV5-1,CASSPEPLPGGYYEQYF
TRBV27,CASRGGRETQYF
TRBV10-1,CASSGLAQETQYF
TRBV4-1,CASSQGGGLQETQYF
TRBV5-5,CASSLVARGREKLFF
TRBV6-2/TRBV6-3,CASSWYIFTGELFF
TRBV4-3,CASSQGTDQVRGYTF
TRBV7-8,CASSLGVAGRGLKTQYF
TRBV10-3,CAIEKDENTEAFF
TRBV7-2,CASSLAQANYGYTF
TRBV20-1,CSARDLLGTPVHNEQFF
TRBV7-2,CASSQRDSSYEQYF
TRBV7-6,CASSASGHGYTF
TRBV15,CATSIPGVPYEQYF
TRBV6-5,CASSYPSPGHHGAYEQYF
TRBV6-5,CASSYSPDAGGANTEAFF
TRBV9,CASSGPEGAGELFF
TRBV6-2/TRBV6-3,CASSPAPRDRFFSYEQYF
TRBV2,CASSDRSGGYNEQFF
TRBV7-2,CASSVTGGLSSYEQYF
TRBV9,CASSATEGITREQYF
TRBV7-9,CASSPGGRGTGELFF
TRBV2,CASLGTDTGELFF
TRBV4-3,CASSQEAGYSTDTQYF
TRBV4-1,CASSLSSGPYKGNEQFF
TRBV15,CATSTSGVDLRETQYF
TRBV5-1,CASSLTSGTSYEQYF
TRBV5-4,CASSLAVPGELFF
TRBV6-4,CASSGEDTGELFF
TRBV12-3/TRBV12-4,CASNSETSTDTQYF
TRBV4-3,CASSQGRGLDIQYF
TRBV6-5,CASSSTDTQYF
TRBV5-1,CASSLNRVSKETQYF
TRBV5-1,CASSLDGRQRPSADTQYF
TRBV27,CASSLGTEYEQYF
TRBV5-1,CASSLRIGTYEQYF
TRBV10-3,CAISERVGTLQFF
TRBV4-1,CASSQEKVDVHTGELFF
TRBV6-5,CASSSGGGAYNEQFF
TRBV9,CASREQGANTGELFF
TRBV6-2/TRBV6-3,CASSYAGPYEQYF
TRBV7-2,CASSFGQTQYF
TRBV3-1,CASSQSGTSPDTQYF